The clone carrying this TCR beta chain was counted between two and nine times. This CDR3 is built from 14 residues. The data were taken from a study of shared clonotypes between healthy human individuals. How the authors handled the data: Junction-only immunoSEQ sequences carried no quality scores, so filtering differed. The table came from immunoSEQ multiplex PCR; TCRdb's copy has only in-frame clones and leaves some out. V and J calls and clone size follow that table, whereas D and trimming were derived from the DNA. The sample has about 1,500,000 clones, around 97% seen once. The sequenced sample was naive CD4+ T cells sorted from blood. Subset meaning: CD45RA+ positively selected. This TCR came from a man between 25 and 39 years old in good health. J is TRBJ1-1 and V is TRBV12-2. TRBV12-2 is designated a pseudogene. This chain's CDR3 is CASRLVMGFTEAFF. The CDR3 DNA is TGTGCAAGTCGCTTAGTAATGGGGTTCACTGAAGCTTTCTTT.